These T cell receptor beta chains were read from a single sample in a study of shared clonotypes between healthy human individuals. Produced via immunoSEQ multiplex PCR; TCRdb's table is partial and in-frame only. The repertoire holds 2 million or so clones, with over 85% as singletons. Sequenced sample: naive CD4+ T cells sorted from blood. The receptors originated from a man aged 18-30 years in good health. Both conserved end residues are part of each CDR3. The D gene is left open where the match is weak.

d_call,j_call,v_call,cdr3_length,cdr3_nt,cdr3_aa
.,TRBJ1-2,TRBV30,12,TGTGCCTGGAGTCCCGAGGCCTATGGCTACACCTTC,CAWSPEAYGYTF
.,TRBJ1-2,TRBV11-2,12,TGTGCCAGCAGCTTAGACGGGGGTGGCTACACCTTC,CASSLDGGGYTF
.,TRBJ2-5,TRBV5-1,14,TGCGCCAGCAGCTTGACAGGGGAGGGGGAGACCCAGTACTTC,CASSLTGEGETQYF
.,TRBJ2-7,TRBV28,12,TGTGCCAGCGGCGGACACCCCTACGAGCAGTACTTC,CASGGHPYEQYF
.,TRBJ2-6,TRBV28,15,TGTGCCAGCAGTTTTTCTGGTTCTGGGGCCAACGTCCTGACTTTC,CASSFSGSGANVLTF
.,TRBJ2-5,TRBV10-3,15,TGTGCCAGCGCAACCCCCGGGCCCCGGGGGGAGACCCAGTACTTC,CASATPGPRGETQYF
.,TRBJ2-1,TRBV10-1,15,TGCGCCAGCAGTGATGGGGGGAGAGGCGGCAATGAGCAGTTCTTC,CASSDGGRGGNEQFF
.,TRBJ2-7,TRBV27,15,TGTGCCAGCAGTCCCCGGGCGCCGAGCCCCTACGAGCAGTACTTC,CASSPRAPSPYEQYF
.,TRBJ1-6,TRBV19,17,TGTGCCAGTAAGAAAGACGGCCGAAGCTCCTATAATTCACCCCTCCACTTT,CASKKDGRSSYNSPLHF
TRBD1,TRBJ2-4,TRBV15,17,TGTGCCACCAGCAGGGAGACAGGGGGACTAGCCAAAAACATTCAGTACTTC,CATSRETGGLAKNIQYF
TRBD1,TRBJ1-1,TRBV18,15,TGTGCCAGCTCCGGGACAGGGCCCGGGGGCACTGAAGCTTTCTTT,CASSGTGPGGTEAFF
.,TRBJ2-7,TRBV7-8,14,TGTGCCAGCAGCTTAGTCTCGGCCAACTACGAGCAGTACTTC,CASSLVSANYEQYF
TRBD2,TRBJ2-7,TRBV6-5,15,TGTGCCAGCAGCCGTAGCGGGGGGGGGTCCTACGAGCAGTACTTC,CASSRSGGGSYEQYF
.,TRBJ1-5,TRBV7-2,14,TGTGCCAGCAGCATGGCCCTCACGGAGCAGCCCCAGCATTTT,CASSMALTEQPQHF
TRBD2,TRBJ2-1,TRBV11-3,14,TGTGCCAGCAGCTTAGAAGGGACTAGCGGAGAGCAGTTCTTC,CASSLEGTSGEQFF
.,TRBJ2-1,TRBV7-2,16,TGTGCCAGCACCCTCGCCCCGGGAGTAGTCTACAATGAGCAGTTCTTC,CASTLAPGVVYNEQFF
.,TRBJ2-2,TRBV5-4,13,TGTGCCAGCAGCTCCCTAGACACCGGGGAGCTGTTTTTT,CASSSLDTGELFF
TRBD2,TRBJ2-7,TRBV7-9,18,TGTGCCAGCAGCCGGGCCAAGACTAGCGGGGGTGACTCCTACGAGCAGTACTTC,CASSRAKTSGGDSYEQYF
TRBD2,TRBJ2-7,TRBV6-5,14,TGTGCCAGCACTCGACTAGCGGGACATTACGAGCAGTACTTC,CASTRLAGHYEQYF
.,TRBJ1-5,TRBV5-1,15,TGCGCCAGCAGCTTGAGTGGGGACGCCAATCAGCCCCAGCATTTT,CASSLSGDANQPQHF
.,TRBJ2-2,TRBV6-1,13,TGTGCCAGCAGTGAAGGGAGGGGGACCGGGCTGTTTTTT,CASSEGRGTGLFF
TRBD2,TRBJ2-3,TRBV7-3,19,TGTGCCAGCAGCTTAAGCACCTCCCTACTAGCGGGGTCTACAGATACGCAGTATTTT,CASSLSTSLLAGSTDTQYF
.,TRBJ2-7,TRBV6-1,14,TGTGCCAGCAGTGAAGTAGTTCACTATTACGAGCAGTACTTC,CASSEVVHYYEQYF
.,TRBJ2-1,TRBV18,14,TGTGCCAGCTCGACCAGGGGTACCTACAATGAGCAGTTCTTC,CASSTRGTYNEQFF
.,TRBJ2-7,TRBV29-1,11,TGCAGCGCCGAGGCGGGTTACGAGCAGTACTTC,CSAEAGYEQYF
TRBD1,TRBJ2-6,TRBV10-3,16,TGTGCCATCAGAGGGACAGGGGGCTCTGGGGCCAACGTCCTGACTTTC,CAIRGTGGSGANVLTF
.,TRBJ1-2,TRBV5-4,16,TGTGCCAGCAGCTCTCTGGACAGCATCTTATCCTATGGCTACACCTTC,CASSSLDSILSYGYTF
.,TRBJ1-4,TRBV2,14,TGTGCCAGCAGTGAAGTACAGCTGTATGAAAAACTGTTTTTT,CASSEVQLYEKLFF